The clone carrying this T cell receptor (beta chain) occurred a few times. The CDR3 is 17 amino acids. The germline V and J ends were trimmed by 3 bases and 3 bases, with 21 bases remaining between them. Germline loops: CDR1 SQVTM, CDR2 ANQGSEA. This sample's TCRbeta library carried unique molecular identifier barcodes. TCRdb redid the calling of the PCR reads with MiXCR, one entry per CDR3 protein. Among hundreds of thousands of distinct CDR3 sequences, roughly 18% were seen once, and the ten largest hold 2.5% to 4%. The sample originates from a study of T-cell reconstitution after alpha-beta-depleted transplantation in children.

The clonotype originates from a human donor who donated a stem cell graft to a child with acute lymphoblastic leukemia. The material was PBMCs from the stem cell graft donor, obtained from the stem cell graft. V gene TRBV29-1 combines with J gene TRBJ2-1; D is possibly TRBD2 (6 bases). CDR3 DNA: TGCAGCGTTGATGAAGGGTTAGGTAGCGGAGACTACAATGAGCAGTTCTTC. It codes for CSVDEGLGSGDYNEQFF.